This entry lists 26 T cell receptor beta chains sequenced from one sample in a study of CD4 T cells in relation to SARS-CoV-2 and coronaviruses. These receptors have no known antigen. Unexposed donor CD4+ T cells date from 2011-2018, before the COVID-19 pandemic. After around nine days of culture, CD4+ T cells were isolated. The table came from immunoSEQ multiplex PCR; TCRdb's copy has only in-frame clones and leaves some out. The data show roughly 20,000 clones, 76% seen once. Sequences were obtained from CD4+ T cells from PBMCs, cultured in vitro. These receptors were obtained from a human donor in good health.

This clone has only a few counts. This chain connects TRBV3-1 (or the pseudogene TRBV3-2) to TRBJ1-2; 10 nucleotides match TRBD1. The CDR3 sequence is 14 residues long. CDR1 is LGHDT and CDR2 is YNNKEL in the germline V gene (reference sequence). V lost 2 bases, J lost 7 bases, and 4 bases stayed unmatched. Here the CDR3 reads CASSQSDRGRGYTF. The CDR3 DNA reads TGTGCCAGCAGCCAATCCGACAGGGGGCGTGGCTACACCTTC.

This clone was recorded once. CDR3 nucleotides: TGCAGCGTTGGTTCGCTGACTAGCGGGAGTCGAGGGGGGGATACGCAGTATTTT. It codes for CSVGSLTSGSRGGDTQYF. The chain links TRBV29-1 to TRBJ2-3; 12 nucleotides agree with TRBD2. This CDR3 contains 18 residues. J lost 6 bases, V lost 4 bases, and 17 bases had no gene match. Germline assignment: CDR1 SQVTM and CDR2 ANQGSEA.

This chain uses TRBV10-3 with TRBJ2-5; D might be TRBD1 (6 bases). V lost 4 bases, J lost 1 base, and 13 bases lay in between. This CDR3 comprises 15 residues. The germline gives CDR1 ENHRY, CDR2 SYGVKD. CDR3 bases: TGTGCCATCAGTGTTACGTGGGGGCTCCAAGAGACCCAGTACTTC. Amino acids: CAISVTWGLQETQYF.

V gene TRBV13 combines with J gene TRBJ1-1; D is unclear. CDR1 and CDR2 from the germline V gene are PRHDT and FYEKMQ (reference sequence). CDR3 length equals 13 residues. V dropped 5 bases and J dropped 7 bases, with 14 bases sitting between them. The CDR3 DNA follows: TGTGCCAGCAGCCTCCCTGGACCTCTTGAAGCTTTCTTT. It is translated as CASSLPGPLEAFF. The entire variable domain, with the rest obtained from reference TRBV13 and TRBJ1-1, is as follows: AAGVIQSPRHLIKEKRETATLKCYPIPRHDTVYWYQQGPGQDPQFLISFYEKMQSDKGSIPDRFSAQQFSDYHSELNMSSLELGDSALYFCASSLPGPLEAFFGQGTRLTVV.

This chain connects TRBV9 to TRBJ2-3; tentatively, D is TRBD1 (5 bases). Germline-derived CDR1 and CDR2 are SGDLS and YYNGEE. V gave up 1 base and J gave up 0 bases, with 12 bases separating them. The CDR3 totals 16 residues. Here the CDR3 DNA reads TGTGCCAGCAGCGTACTGTGGCAGGGTAGCACAGATACGCAGTATTTT. Translated: CASSVLWQGSTDTQYF.

This clone was seen a single time. This rearrangement joins TRBV13 to TRBJ2-6; the match to TRBD2 covers 10 bases. CDR3 length: 17 amino acids. From germline, CDR1 is PRHDT and CDR2 FYEKMQ (reference sequence). Trimming cost V 4 bases and J 2 bases; bases outside gene matches: 5. CDR3 residues: CASSYTSGIPGANVLTF. The CDR3 bases are TGTGCCAGCAGCTATACTAGCGGGATCCCTGGGGCCAACGTCCTGACTTTC.

This chain connects TRBV28 to TRBJ2-3; no definite D call. Germline CDR1 reads MDHEN; CDR2 reads SYDVKM. The CDR3 has 13 amino acids. V was shortened by 3 bases and J by 2 bases, with 6 bases between the two germline ends. CDR3 sequence (DNA): TGTGCCAGCAGTTTTAGGGACACAGATACGCAGTATTTT. Its protein is CASSFRDTDTQYF.

The rearrangement links TRBV2 to TRBJ1-1; 8 bases align to TRBD1. CDR3 length: 12 amino acids. The germline V gene encodes CDR1 SNHLY and CDR2 FYNNEI. The V segment lost 6 bases and the J segment 7 bases; nucleotides outside the gene matches: 4. The CDR3 DNA follows: TGTGCCAGCAGGCAGACAGGGGTTGAAGCTTTCTTT. This encodes CASRQTGVEAFF.

This clone was detected once. The chain employs TRBV10-2 and TRBJ1-5; D not certain. Germline lookup yields CDR1 WSHSY and CDR2 SAAADI. CDR3 length: 13 amino acids. Trimming pared 4 bases from V and 4 bases from J, leaving 8 bases between. The CDR3 sequence: CASSGTGNQPQHF. The CDR3 bases are TGCGCCAGCAGTGGGACCGGGAATCAGCCCCAGCATTTT.

In its sample, this clone is large. This sequence joins TRBV6-5 and TRBJ2-7; D ambiguous. V lost 4 bases and J lost 2, with 3 bases in between. The CDR3 contains 11 residues. Per the germline V gene, CDR1 is MNHEY and CDR2 is SVGAGI. The CDR3 here is CASSSTYEQYF. The CDR3 DNA reads as TGTGCCAGCAGTTCCACCTACGAGCAGTACTTC.

The rearrangement joins TRBV11-2 to TRBJ2-1; 9 nucleotides agree with TRBD2. This CDR3 is 15 amino acids long. Trimming removed 1 base from V and 2 bases from J; junction bases left unmatched: 0. Germline V gene lookup returns CDR1 SGHAT and CDR2 FQNNGV. The CDR3 loop is CASSLGGRAYNEQFF. CDR3 DNA: TGTGCCAGCAGCTTAGGCGGGAGGGCCTACAATGAGCAGTTCTTC.

This chain links TRBV5-5 with TRBJ1-6; the D is unclear. The CDR3 spans 17 residues. Germline lookup yields CDR1 SGHKS and CDR2 YYEKEE (reference sequence). V was cut by 1 base and J by 7 bases, with 18 bases left in between. CDR3 sequence reads: CASSLSRSRVGNSPLHF. The CDR3 nucleotides are TGTGCCAGCAGCTTGTCTCGCTCGAGGGTTGGGAATTCACCCCTCCACTTT.

This clone came up once. The rearrangement uses TRBV27 and TRBJ2-5; no firm D call. CDR1 is MNHEY and CDR2 is SMNVEV in the germline V gene (reference sequence). Trimming shortened V by 6 bases and J by 5 bases, and 13 bases separated the two germline ends. This CDR3 has 13 residues. CDR3 coding DNA: TGTGCCAGCAGACCGACCGCCCGCGAGACCCAGTACTTC. Amino acids: CASRPTARETQYF.

V is TRBV29-1 and J is TRBJ2-7; D might be TRBD2 (6 bases). CDR1 is SQVTM and CDR2 is ANQGSEA in the germline V gene. The CDR3 covers 15 residues. The V gene lost 4 bases and the J gene lost 1 base, with 17 bases spanning the gap. This CDR3 is CSVVRGAGGSYEQYF. CDR3 bases: TGCAGCGTTGTAAGAGGAGCGGGTGGATCCTACGAGCAGTACTTC.

The chain combines TRBV4-1 with TRBJ1-6, with 9 bases identical to TRBD1. Per the germline V gene, CDR1 is MGHRA and CDR2 is YSYEKL. V lost 6 bases to trimming and J lost 5 bases; unmatched junction nucleotides: 5. The length of the CDR3 is 15 residues. The DNA for the CDR3 is TGCGCCAGCAGATCCGGACAGGGGAATAATTCACCCCTCCACTTT. Amino acid sequence: CASRSGQGNNSPLHF.

This clone was seen a single time. Sequence at one end of the junction differs from germline and may be a read error. This chain connects TRBV3-1 (or the pseudogene TRBV3-2) to TRBJ1-1; D call uncertain. The germline gives CDR1 LGHDT, CDR2 YNNKEL (reference sequence). The CDR3 is 14 amino acids. CDR3 coding DNA: TGTGCCAGCAGCCAAGAGGCCGTAAACAGTGAAGCTTTCTTT. This codes for CASSQEAVNSEAFF.

The chain is built from TRBV6-5 and TRBJ1-2; no clear D gene. Germline V gene sequence: CDR1 MNHEY, CDR2 SVGAGI. CDR3 length: 13 residues. V was clipped by 5 bases and J by 7 bases, with 14 bases between them. CDR3 amino acids: CASSPTAGSGYTF. CDR3 DNA sequence: TGTGCCAGCAGTCCCACTGCGGGTTCTGGCTACACCTTC.

The rearrangement joins TRBV10-3 to TRBJ1-2, with 10 bases that match TRBD1. The J segment lost 1 base and the V segment lost 6 bases, leaving 2 bases of the junction unmatched. CDR1 and CDR2 from the germline V gene are ENHRY and SYGVKD. The CDR3 covers 14 residues. CDR3 amino acids: CAIRGTGDNYGYTF. DNA of the CDR3: TGTGCCATCAGGGGGACAGGGGATAACTATGGCTACACCTTC.

V is TRBV5-6 and J is TRBJ1-4, with D unresolved. CDR3 size: 13 residues. Germline CDR1 SGHDT, CDR2 YYEEEE. V was cut by 2 bases and J by 9 bases, with 11 bases left in between. The CDR3 nucleotides are TGTGCCAGCAGCTTAGGAGGGCAGCAAAAACTGTTTTTT. Translated: CASSLGGQQKLFF.

The chain joins TRBV7-2 to TRBJ1-4, with D tentatively TRBD1 (6 bases). Per germline, CDR1 SGHTA and CDR2 FQGNSA. This CDR3 is 13 amino acids long. V was trimmed by 3 bases and J by 7 bases, leaving 9 bases between them. CDR3 nucleotides: TGTGCCAGCAGCTTGGGGGGCAGTGAAAAACTGTTTTTT. Protein product: CASSLGGSEKLFF.

The chain combines TRBV6-1 with TRBJ2-7; D is undetermined. In germline, CDR1 is MNHNS, CDR2 SASEGT. The CDR3 loop spans 15 amino acids. V lost 2 bases to trimming and J lost 3 bases, with 14 bases between them. DNA of the CDR3: TGTGCCAGCAGTGAACTCACCAGAGTAGGCTACGAGCAGTACTTC. This gives the protein CASSELTRVGYEQYF.

The chain links TRBV6-4 to TRBJ2-3, with 8 nucleotides matching TRBD1. CDR1 is MRHNA, CDR2 SNTAGT, per germline. After removal of 6 bases from V and 6 bases from J, the junction contained 8 bases not matched to a gene. CDR3 length equals 14 residues. CDR3 in amino acids: CASSNRGNLDTQYF. The CDR3 coding sequence is TGTGCCAGCAGCAACAGGGGGAATTTGGATACGCAGTATTTT.

The rearrangement links TRBV18 to TRBJ2-3, with D tentatively TRBD1 (6 bases). The CDR3 runs to 14 residues. Per germline, CDR1 KGHSH and CDR2 LQKENI. Trimming cost V 2 bases and J 5 bases, with 11 bases left between them. The CDR3 bases are TGTGCCAGCTCACCATCCTCAGGGGAAGATACGCAGTATTTT. Amino acid sequence: CASSPSSGEDTQYF.

This clone has only a few counts. The J gene is TRBJ2-1, the V gene TRBV9; 7 bases are a match to TRBD2. Trimming at V came to 4 bases and at J to 4 bases, leaving 11 bases not matched to a gene. There are 16 residues in the CDR3. CDR1 is SGDLS and CDR2 is YYNGEE in the germline V gene. The CDR3 bases are TGTGCCAGCAGCCTGGGGGAGGGCCAGGGATACAATGAGCAGTTCTTC. As protein: CASSLGEGQGYNEQFF.

This chain joins TRBV2 and TRBJ2-1; 8 bases map to TRBD2. There are 15 residues in the CDR3. CDR1 SNHLY and CDR2 FYNNEI come from the germline V gene. Trimming at V came to 7 bases and at J to 4 bases, leaving 9 bases not matched to a gene. The CDR3 region has the DNA TGTGCCAGCAAAGTCGGGAGGGAGGCGTACAATGAGCAGTTCTTC. This encodes CASKVGREAYNEQFF.

The chain carries TRBV30 and TRBJ1-2, with TRBD1 matching 7 bases. Germline trimming cut 5 bases from V and 5 bases from J; bases unmatched to any gene: 5. Germline CDR1 is GTSNPN and CDR2 is SVGIG (reference sequence). The CDR3 consists of 12 residues. This chain's CDR3 is CAWSTGLYGYTF. In nucleotides, the CDR3 is TGTGCCTGGTCGACAGGGTTGTATGGCTACACCTTC.